This T cell receptor (beta chain) was retrieved from a study of cytomegalovirus exposure and HLA in healthy donors. The CDR3 contains 16 residues. The ends were cut back, 1 base at V and 4 bases at J, with 17 bases in the middle. In germline, CDR1 is LGHNA, CDR2 YSLEER. Use of 60 Vbeta and 13 Jbeta primers characterized the PCR. Profiled with immunoSEQ multiplex PCR; TCRdb holds only in-frame clones, not every one. This sample carries fewer than 55,000 clones, roughly 72% of them seen once, and the ten largest clones take 22%. Healthy bone marrow donors supplied every sample. Broader study findings: Researchers reported in a later analysis that a missense DCLRE1C variant was tied to TCR beta V- and J-gene trimming. Most observed TCR sequences were rare, whereas some public TCRs were detected in many donors. The Asian-associated ancestry cluster reportedly had fewer N-insertions than the approximately 700-donor mean in a later analysis.

This clone was seen only a few times. No antigen is known for it. The chain couples TRBV4-3 to TRBJ2-7; D perhaps matches TRBD1 (5 bases). The sample consisted of PBMCs. The receptor comes from a woman aged 50 to 60 in good health and CMV-seropositive. As DNA, the CDR3 is TGCGCCAGCAGCCAAGTCGCAAGGGGATTGGGGTACGAGCAGTACTTC. Translation: CASSQVARGLGYEQYF.